The rows below give T cell receptor beta chains drawn from one sample of a study of CD8+ T cells in alopecia areata. Sequenced by immunoSEQ multiplex PCR; TCRdb stores in-frame clones only, minus some. The sample records about 170,000 clones, approximately 65% being singletons. The material was CD8+ T cells sorted from blood, obtained at week 0. All receptors derive from a human donor with alopecia areata. CDR3s include the opening cysteine and the closing phenylalanine or tryptophan. A D gene is named only where the DNA matches it firmly. A clone size is listed for some rows: how often the clone was seen (once, few, many), or a class if it is expanded.

length,size,D,V,J,CDR3,DNA
13,NA,NA,TRBV4-1,TRBJ1-1,CASSPGGFLEAFF,TGCGCCAGCAGCCCGGGGGGTTTCCTTGAAGCTTTCTTT
12,NA,NA,TRBV5-6,TRBJ2-7,CASSGGGYEQYF,TGTGCCAGCAGCGGAGGGGGTTACGAGCAGTACTTC
13,NA,NA,TRBV19,TRBJ1-5,CASEQQHNQPQHF,TGTGCCAGTGAGCAGCAACACAATCAGCCCCAGCATTTT
16,NA,TRBD2,TRBV13,TRBJ2-5,CASSDTWTSSQETQYF,TGTGCCAGCAGCGACACCTGGACTAGTAGCCAAGAGACCCAGTACTTC
14,NA,NA,TRBV6-5,TRBJ1-5,CASSMGGGISPQHF,TGTGCCAGCAGTATGGGGGGTGGTATTTCGCCCCAGCATTTT
12,NA,NA,TRBV19,TRBJ1-1,CASSAGNTEAFF,TGTGCCAGTAGTGCGGGAAACACTGAAGCTTTCTTT
16,NA,TRBD2,TRBV6-5,TRBJ2-3,CASSYSRLAGADTQYF,TGTGCCAGCAGTTACTCGCGACTAGCGGGGGCCGATACGCAGTATTTT
15,NA,TRBD1,TRBV27,TRBJ2-7,CASSPSQGAGNEQYF,TGTGCCAGCAGCCCGTCTCAGGGGGCAGGCAACGAGCAGTACTTC
13,NA,NA,TRBV30,TRBJ1-1,CAWSDGANTEAFF,TGTGCCTGGAGTGACGGGGCGAACACTGAAGCTTTCTTT
14,NA,NA,TRBV29-1,TRBJ1-2,CSVIDSDLRYGYTF,TGCAGCGTGATAGACAGTGATCTTCGCTATGGCTACACCTTC
15,once,TRBD2,TRBV29-1,TRBJ2-5,CSVYATSGKQETQYF,TGCAGCGTCTACGCCACTAGCGGCAAACAAGAGACCCAGTACTTC
15,NA,TRBD2,TRBV11-1,TRBJ2-5,CASSLEGLLGETQYF,TGTGCCAGCAGCTTAGAGGGACTACTGGGAGAGACCCAGTACTTC
10,NA,NA,TRBV7-9,TRBJ1-2,CASGVNGYTF,TGTGCCAGCGGGGTTAATGGCTACACCTTC
15,NA,TRBD2,TRBV6-5,TRBJ2-1,CASSYSGGGNTEQFF,TGTGCCAGCAGTTACAGTGGCGGGGGGAATACTGAGCAGTTCTTC
11,NA,NA,TRBV2,TRBJ2-1,CATKWGHEQFF,TGTGCCACCAAATGGGGGCATGAGCAGTTCTTC
12,NA,NA,TRBV15,TRBJ1-5,CATSSPGQPQHF,TGTGCCACCAGCAGCCCGGGACAGCCCCAGCATTTT
11,NA,NA,TRBV29-1,TRBJ2-7,CSVSGTYEQYF,TGCAGCGTTTCAGGTACCTACGAGCAGTACTTC
14,few,NA,TRBV2,TRBJ2-1,CASSVARAYNEQFF,TGTGCCAGCAGTGTAGCCCGAGCCTACAATGAGCAGTTCTTC
15,NA,NA,TRBV2,TRBJ2-2,CASSEEADITGELFF,TGTGCCAGCAGTGAGGAGGCCGATATTACCGGGGAGCTGTTTTTT
14,once,TRBD1,TRBV29-1,TRBJ2-2,CSVEDGGQVGELFF,TGCAGCGTTGAAGACGGAGGACAGGTTGGGGAGCTGTTTTTT
14,NA,TRBD1,TRBV5-6,TRBJ1-2,CASSWGTARSGYTF,TGTGCCAGCAGCTGGGGGACAGCGCGAAGCGGCTACACCTTC
14,few,TRBD2,TRBV13,TRBJ2-7,CASSPGRLAGEQYF,TGTGCCAGCAGCCCAGGACGACTAGCCGGCGAGCAGTACTTC
15,NA,NA,TRBV5-5,TRBJ2-1,CASRAGSGTVNEQFF,TGTGCCAGCAGGGCCGGGAGCGGGACAGTTAATGAGCAGTTCTTC
12,NA,NA,TRBV13,TRBJ2-5,CASSAGWDLRYF,TGTGCCAGCAGCGCCGGGTGGGACCTGAGGTACTTC
14,NA,NA,TRBV30,TRBJ1-6,CACRTVAIFSPLHF,TGTGCCTGCCGGACAGTTGCAATTTTTTCACCCCTCCACTTT
14,NA,NA,TRBV13,TRBJ2-1,CASSLERGFNEQFF,TGTGCCAGCAGCTTAGAAAGAGGGTTCAATGAGCAGTTCTTC